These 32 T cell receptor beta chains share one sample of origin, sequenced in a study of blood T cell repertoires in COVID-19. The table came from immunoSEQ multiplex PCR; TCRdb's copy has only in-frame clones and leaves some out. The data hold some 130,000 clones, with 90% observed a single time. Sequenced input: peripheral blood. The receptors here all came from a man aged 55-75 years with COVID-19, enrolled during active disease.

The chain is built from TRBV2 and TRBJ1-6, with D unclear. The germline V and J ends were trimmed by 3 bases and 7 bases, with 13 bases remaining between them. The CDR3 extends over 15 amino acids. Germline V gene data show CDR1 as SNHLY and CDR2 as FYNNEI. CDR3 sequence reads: CASSEWEGSNSPLHF. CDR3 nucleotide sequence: TGTGCCAGCAGTGAGTGGGAGGGATCGAATTCACCCCTCCACTTT. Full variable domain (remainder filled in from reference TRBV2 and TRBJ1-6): EPEVTQTPSHQVTQMGQEVILRCVPISNHLYFYWYRQILGQKVEFLVSFYNNEISEKSEIFDDQFSVERPDGSNFTLKIRSTKLEDSAMYFCASSEWEGSNSPLHFGNGTRLTVT.

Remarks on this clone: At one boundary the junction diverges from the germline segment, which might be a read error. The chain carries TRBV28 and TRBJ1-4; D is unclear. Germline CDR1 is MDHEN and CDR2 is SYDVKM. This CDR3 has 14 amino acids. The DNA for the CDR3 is TGTGCCAGCCGTTTTGGAGCAACTAATGAAAAACTGTTTTTT. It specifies CASRFGATNEKLFF. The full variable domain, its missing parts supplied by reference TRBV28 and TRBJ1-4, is DVKVTQSSRYLVKRTGEKVFLECVQDMDHENMFWYRQDPGLGLRLIYFSYDVKMKEKGDIPEGYSVSREKKERFSLILESASTNQTSMYLCASRFGATNEKLFFGSGTQLSVL.

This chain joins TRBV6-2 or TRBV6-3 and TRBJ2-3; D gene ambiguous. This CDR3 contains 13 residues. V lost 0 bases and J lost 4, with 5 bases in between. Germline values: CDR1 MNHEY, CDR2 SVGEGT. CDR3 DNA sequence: TGTGCCAGCAGTTACTCGTATTCAGATACGCAGTATTTT. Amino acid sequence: CASSYSYSDTQYF.

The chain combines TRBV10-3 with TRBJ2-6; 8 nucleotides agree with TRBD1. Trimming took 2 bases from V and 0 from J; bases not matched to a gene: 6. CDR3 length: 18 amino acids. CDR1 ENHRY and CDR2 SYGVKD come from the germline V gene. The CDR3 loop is CAISEILTGGSGANVLTF. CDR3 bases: TGTGCCATCAGTGAGATTCTTACAGGGGGCTCTGGGGCCAACGTCCTGACTTTC.

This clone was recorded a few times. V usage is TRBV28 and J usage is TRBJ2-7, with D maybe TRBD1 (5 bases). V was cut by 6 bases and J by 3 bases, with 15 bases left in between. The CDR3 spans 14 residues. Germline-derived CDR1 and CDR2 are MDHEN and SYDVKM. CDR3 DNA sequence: TGTGCCAGCAGGAGAGGCAGGGCCGTCTACGAGCAGTACTTC. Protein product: CASRRGRAVYEQYF.

The CDR3 coding sequence is TGTGCCAGCAGAACGGCGACCGGGACTGATTACAATGAGCAGTTCTTC. This sequence encodes CASRTATGTDYNEQFF. The chain carries TRBV7-9 and TRBJ2-1, with D possibly matching TRBD2 (6 bases). The CDR3 length is 16 residues. Looked up from germline, CDR1 is SEHNR and CDR2 is FQNEAQ (reference sequence). V lost 6 bases and J 4 bases, leaving 19 bases between the germline ends.

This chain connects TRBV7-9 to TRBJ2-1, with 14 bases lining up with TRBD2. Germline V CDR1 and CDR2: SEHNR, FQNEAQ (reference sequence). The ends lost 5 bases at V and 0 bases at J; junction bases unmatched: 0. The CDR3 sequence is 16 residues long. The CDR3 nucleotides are TGTGCCAGCAGCGGACTAGCGGGGGGCTCCTACAATGAGCAGTTCTTC. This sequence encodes CASSGLAGGSYNEQFF.

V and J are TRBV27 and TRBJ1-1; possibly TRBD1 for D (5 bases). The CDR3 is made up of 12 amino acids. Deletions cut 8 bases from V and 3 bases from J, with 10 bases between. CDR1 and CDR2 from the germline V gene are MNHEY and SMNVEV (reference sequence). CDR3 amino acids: CASRRADTEAFF. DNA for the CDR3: TGTGCCAGCCGCAGGGCCGACACTGAAGCTTTCTTT.

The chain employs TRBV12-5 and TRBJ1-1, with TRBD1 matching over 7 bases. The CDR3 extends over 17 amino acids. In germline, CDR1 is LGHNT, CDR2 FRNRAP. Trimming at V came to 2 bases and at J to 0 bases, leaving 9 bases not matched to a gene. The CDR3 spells CASGLPARTGVNTEAFF. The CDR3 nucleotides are TGTGCTAGTGGTTTGCCCGCCCGTACAGGGGTGAACACTGAAGCTTTCTTT.

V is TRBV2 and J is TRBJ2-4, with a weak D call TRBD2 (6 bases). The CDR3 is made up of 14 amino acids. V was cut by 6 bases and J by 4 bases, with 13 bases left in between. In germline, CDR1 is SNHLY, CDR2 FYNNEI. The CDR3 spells CASSKIAAKNIQYF. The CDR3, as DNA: TGTGCCAGCAGCAAAATAGCGGCTAAAAACATTCAGTACTTC.

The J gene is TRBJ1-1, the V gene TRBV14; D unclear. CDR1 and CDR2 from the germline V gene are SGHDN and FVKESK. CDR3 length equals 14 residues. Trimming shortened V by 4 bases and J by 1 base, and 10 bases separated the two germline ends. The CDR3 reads CASSPRGRNTEAFF. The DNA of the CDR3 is TGTGCCAGCAGCCCCCGGGGTAGGAACACTGAAGCTTTCTTT.

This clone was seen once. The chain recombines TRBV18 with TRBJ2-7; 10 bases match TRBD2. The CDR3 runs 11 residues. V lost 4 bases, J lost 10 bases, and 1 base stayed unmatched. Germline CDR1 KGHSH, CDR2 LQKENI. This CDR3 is CASSRLAGQYF. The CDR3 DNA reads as TGTGCCAGCTCACGACTAGCGGGTCAGTACTTC. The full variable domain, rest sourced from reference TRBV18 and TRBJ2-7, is NAGVMQNPRHLVRRRGQEARLRCSPMKGHSHVYWYRQLPEEGLKFMVYLQKENIIDESGMPKERFSAEFPKEGPSILRIQQVVRGDSAAYFCASSRLAGQYFGPGTRLTVT.

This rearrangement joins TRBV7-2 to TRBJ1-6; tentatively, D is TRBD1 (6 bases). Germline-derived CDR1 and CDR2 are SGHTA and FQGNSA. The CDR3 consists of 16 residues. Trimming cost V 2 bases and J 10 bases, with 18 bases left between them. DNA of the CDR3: TGTGCCAGCAGCTTAATAGGCTCGGGGGGCGGCTCACCCCTCCACTTT. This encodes CASSLIGSGGGSPLHF.

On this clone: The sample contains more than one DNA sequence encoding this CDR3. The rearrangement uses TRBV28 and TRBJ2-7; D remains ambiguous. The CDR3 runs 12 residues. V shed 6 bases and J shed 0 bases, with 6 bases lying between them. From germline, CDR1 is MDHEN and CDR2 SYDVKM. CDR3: CASSLLSYEQYF. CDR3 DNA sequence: TGTGCCAGCAGCCTCCTCTCCTACGAGCAGTACTTC.

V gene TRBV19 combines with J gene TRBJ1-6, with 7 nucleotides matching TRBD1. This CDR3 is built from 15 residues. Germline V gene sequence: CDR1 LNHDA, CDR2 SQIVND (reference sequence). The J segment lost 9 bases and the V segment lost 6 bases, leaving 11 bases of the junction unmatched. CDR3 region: CASSLTGVLLSPLHF. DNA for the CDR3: TGTGCCAGTAGCCTAACAGGGGTCCTTCTTTCACCCCTCCACTTT.

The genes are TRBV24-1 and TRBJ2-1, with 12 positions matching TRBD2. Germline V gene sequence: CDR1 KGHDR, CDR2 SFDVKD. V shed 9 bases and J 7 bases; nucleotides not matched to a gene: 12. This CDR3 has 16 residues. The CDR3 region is CATSPSGRARGNEQFF. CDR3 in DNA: TGTGCCACCTCACCTAGCGGGAGGGCGCGGGGGAATGAGCAGTTCTTC.

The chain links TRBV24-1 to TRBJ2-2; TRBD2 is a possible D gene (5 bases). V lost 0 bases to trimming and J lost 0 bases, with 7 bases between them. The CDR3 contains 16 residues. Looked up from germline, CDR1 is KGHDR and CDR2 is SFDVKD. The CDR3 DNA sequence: TGTGCCACCAGTGATTTGAGAGGGACGAACACCGGGGAGCTGTTTTTT. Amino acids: CATSDLRGTNTGELFF.

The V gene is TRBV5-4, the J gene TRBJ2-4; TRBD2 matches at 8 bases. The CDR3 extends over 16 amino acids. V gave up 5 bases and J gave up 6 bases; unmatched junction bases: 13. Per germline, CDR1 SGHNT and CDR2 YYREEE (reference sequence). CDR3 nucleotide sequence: TGTGCCAGCAGGGCGAGCGGGAGAAGGGGTGCAAACATTCAGTACTTC. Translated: CASRASGRRGANIQYF.

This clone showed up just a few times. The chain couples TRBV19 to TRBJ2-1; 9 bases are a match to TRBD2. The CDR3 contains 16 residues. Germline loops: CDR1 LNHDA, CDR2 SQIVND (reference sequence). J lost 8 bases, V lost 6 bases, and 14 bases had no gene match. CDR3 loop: CASSRTSVTGMDEQFF. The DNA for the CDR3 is TGTGCCAGTAGCCGGACTAGCGTCACCGGGATGGATGAGCAGTTCTTC.

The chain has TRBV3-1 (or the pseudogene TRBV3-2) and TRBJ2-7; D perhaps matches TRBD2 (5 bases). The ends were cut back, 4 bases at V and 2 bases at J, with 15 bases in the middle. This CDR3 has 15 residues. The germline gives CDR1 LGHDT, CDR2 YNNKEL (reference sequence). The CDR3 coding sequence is TGTGCCAGCAGCCCGACGGGGTTGATGCCCTACGAGCAGTACTTC. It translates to CASSPTGLMPYEQYF.

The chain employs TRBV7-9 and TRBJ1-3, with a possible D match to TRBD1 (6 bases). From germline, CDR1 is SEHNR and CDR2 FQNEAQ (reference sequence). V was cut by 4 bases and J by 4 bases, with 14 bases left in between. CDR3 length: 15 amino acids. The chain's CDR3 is CASSSPTGRGNTIYF. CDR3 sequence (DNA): TGTGCCAGCAGCTCCCCTACAGGGCGCGGAAACACCATATATTTT.

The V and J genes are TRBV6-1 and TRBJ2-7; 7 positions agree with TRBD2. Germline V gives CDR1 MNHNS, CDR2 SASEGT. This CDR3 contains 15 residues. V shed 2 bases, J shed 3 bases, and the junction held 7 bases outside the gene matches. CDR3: CASSELSGKDYEQYF. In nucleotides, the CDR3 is TGTGCCAGCAGTGAACTAAGCGGGAAAGACTACGAGCAGTACTTC.

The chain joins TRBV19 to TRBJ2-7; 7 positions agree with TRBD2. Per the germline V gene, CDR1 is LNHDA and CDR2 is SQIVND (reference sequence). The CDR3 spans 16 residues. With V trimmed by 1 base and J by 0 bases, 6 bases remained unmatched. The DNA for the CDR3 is TGTGCCAGTAGTATAGCGGTAGCGGGTGACTCCTACGAGCAGTACTTC. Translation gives CASSIAVAGDSYEQYF.

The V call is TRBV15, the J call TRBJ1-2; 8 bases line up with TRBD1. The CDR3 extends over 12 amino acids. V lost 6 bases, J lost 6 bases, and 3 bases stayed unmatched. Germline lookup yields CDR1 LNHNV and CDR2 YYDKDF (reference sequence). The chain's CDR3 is CATSQGANGYTF. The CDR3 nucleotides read TGTGCCACCAGTCAGGGGGCAAATGGCTACACCTTC.

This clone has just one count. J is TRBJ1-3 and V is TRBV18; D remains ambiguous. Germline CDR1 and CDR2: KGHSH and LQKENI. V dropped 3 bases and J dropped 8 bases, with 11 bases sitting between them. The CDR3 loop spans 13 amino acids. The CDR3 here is CASSPFGEDTIYF. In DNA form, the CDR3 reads TGTGCCAGCTCACCCTTTGGGGAGGACACCATATATTTT.

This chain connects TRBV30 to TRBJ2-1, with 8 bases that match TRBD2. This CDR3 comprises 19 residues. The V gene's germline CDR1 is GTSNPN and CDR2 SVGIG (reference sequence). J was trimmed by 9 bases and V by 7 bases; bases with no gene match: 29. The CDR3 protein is CASSHAWSVRRSGRSEQFF. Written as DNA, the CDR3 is TGTGCCTCCTCGCATGCTTGGAGTGTGAGGAGGAGCGGGAGATCTGAGCAGTTCTTC.

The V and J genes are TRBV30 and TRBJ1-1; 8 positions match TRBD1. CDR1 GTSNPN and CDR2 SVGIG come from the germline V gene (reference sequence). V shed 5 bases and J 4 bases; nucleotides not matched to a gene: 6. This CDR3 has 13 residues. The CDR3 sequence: CAWVQGVGTEAFF. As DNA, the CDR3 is TGTGCCTGGGTACAGGGGGTTGGCACTGAAGCTTTCTTT.

The CDR3 loop is CASAGGTGNTIYF. The CDR3 DNA sequence: TGTGCCAGCGCGGGGGGAACTGGAAACACCATATATTTT. The rearrangement uses TRBV12-3 or TRBV12-4 and TRBJ1-3, with D maybe TRBD1 (5 bases). V was cut by 8 bases and J by 2 bases, with 10 bases left in between. There are 13 residues in the CDR3.

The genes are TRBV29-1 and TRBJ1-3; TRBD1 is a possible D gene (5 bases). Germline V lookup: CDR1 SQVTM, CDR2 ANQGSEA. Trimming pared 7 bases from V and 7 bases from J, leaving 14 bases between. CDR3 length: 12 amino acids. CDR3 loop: CSAGLTINTIYF. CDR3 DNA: TGCAGCGCGGGACTCACGATTAACACCATATATTTT.

The chain's CDR3 is CASIAGYRGNTIYF. The CDR3 nucleotides read TGTGCCAGCATTGCGGGGTATAGGGGAAACACCATATATTTT. The chain uses TRBV2 and TRBJ1-3; D gene unclear. Germline assignment: CDR1 SNHLY and CDR2 FYNNEI. With 7 bases removed from V and 4 bases from J, the gap between germline ends came to 14 bases. There are 14 residues in the CDR3.

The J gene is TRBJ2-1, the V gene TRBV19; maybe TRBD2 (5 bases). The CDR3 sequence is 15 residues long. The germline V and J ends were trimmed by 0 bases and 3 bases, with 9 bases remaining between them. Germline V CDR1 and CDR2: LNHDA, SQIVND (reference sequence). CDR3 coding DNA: TGTGCCAGTAGTATAGACGCTAGCAGCTACAATGAGCAGTTCTTC. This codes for CASSIDASSYNEQFF.

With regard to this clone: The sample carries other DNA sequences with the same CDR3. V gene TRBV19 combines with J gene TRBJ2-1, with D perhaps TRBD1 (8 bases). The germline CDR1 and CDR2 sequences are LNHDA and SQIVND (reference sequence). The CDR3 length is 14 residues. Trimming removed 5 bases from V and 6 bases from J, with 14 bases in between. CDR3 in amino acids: CASSPTGGGNEQFF. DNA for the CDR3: TGTGCCAGTAGTCCCACAGGGGGGGGCAATGAGCAGTTCTTC.